This entry features one T cell receptor (beta chain) sequence. Its specificity is not known. This sample was taken from a study of identical twins. Each CDR3 protein is one row after TCRdb ran MiXCR on the 5' RACE reads. The sample yields some 1,700,000 distinct CDR3 sequences, about 31% seen once. The V gene's germline CDR1 is MNHEY and CDR2 SMNVEV (reference sequence). The germline V and J ends were trimmed by 5 bases and 0 bases, with 11 bases remaining between them. The CDR3 totals 15 residues. General study points: The study found that models underestimated out-of-frame TCR alpha sharing in monozygotic twins.

V usage is TRBV27 and J usage is TRBJ2-1; a possible D gene is TRBD1 (6 bases). This receptor was identified in a newborn girl in good health. Source material: cord blood. The CDR3 sequence: CASSLDSRSYNEQFF. In DNA, the CDR3 is TGTGCCAGCAGTCTGGACAGCCGCTCCTACAATGAGCAGTTCTTC.